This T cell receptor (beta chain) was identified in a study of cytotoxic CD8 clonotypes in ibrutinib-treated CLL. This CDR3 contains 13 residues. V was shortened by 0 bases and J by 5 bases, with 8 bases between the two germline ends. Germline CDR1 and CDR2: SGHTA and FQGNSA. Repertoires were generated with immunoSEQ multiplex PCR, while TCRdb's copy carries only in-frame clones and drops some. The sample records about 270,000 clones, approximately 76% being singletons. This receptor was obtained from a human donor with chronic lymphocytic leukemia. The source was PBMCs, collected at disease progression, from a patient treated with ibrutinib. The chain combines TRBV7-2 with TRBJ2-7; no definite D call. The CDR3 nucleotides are TGTGCCAGCAGCTTAGCCCCCCGCCACGAGCAGTACTTC. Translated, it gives CASSLAPRHEQYF.